This TCR beta chain was found in a study of shared clonotypes between healthy human individuals. Study-level information: For every donor, three CD4 naive, three CD4 memory, two CD8 naive and one CD8 memory plates were used. General study findings and limits: A limitation of the genetic and exposure-history diversity represented arose from few donors. Rarefaction showed sorted-subset sequencing was incomplete despite large depth.

To note about this clone: The antigen remains unidentified.

The CDR3 is 16 residues long. Per the germline V gene, CDR1 is MDHEN and CDR2 is SYDVKM. Assay: immunoSEQ multiplex PCR; the TCRdb copy retains only in-frame clones and omits some. The sample consists of about 680,000 clones, over 65% of them appearing once. The J gene is TRBJ2-5, the V gene TRBV28; D may be TRBD2 (6 bases). The clonotype originates from a woman in her 30s in good health. What was sequenced was memory CD4+ T cells sorted from blood. Subset defined: CD45RA-negative fraction. CDR3 sequence reads: CAPRWASEESQETQYF. CDR3 DNA sequence: TGTGCACCTCGGTGGGCTAGCGAGGAATCCCAAGAGACCCAGTACTTC.